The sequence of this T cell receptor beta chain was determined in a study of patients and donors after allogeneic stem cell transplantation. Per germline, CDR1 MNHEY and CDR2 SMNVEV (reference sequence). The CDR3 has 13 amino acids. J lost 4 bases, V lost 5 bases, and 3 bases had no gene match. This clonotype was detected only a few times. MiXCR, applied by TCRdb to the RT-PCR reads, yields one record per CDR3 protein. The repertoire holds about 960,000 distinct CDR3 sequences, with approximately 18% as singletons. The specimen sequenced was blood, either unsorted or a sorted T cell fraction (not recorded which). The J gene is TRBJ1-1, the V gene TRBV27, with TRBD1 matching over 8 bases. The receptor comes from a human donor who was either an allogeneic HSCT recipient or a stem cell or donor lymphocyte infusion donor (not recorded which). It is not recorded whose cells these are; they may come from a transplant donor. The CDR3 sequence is CASSDRGSTEAFF. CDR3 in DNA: TGTGCCAGCAGTGACAGGGGATCCACTGAAGCTTTCTTT.